This passage covers 12 T cell receptor beta chains from one sample sequenced in a study of blood T cells in healthy people across ages. Alongside a J-beta primer mix, a sample-barcoded 5' primer served in a second PCR lasting about 7 to 11 cycles. Using its own MiXCR run on the 5' RACE reads, TCRdb lists one record per CDR3 protein. This sample carries around 780,000 distinct CDR3 sequences, around three fifths of them seen once, and the ten largest clones take 20% to 30%. The sequenced sample was blood. These receptors all stem from a middle-aged man in good health.

This clonotype appeared a few times. The genes are TRBV12-3 or TRBV12-4 and TRBJ2-1; D call uncertain. This CDR3 region has 12 residues. V lost 5 bases and J lost 8, with 10 bases in between. The CDR3 DNA is TGTGCCAGCAGTCGAAGTTGGGATGAGCAGTTCTTC. It yields the protein CASSRSWDEQFF.

The chain's CDR3 is CASSPGVGGSYEQYF. The CDR3 nucleotides are TGTGCCAGCAGCCCTGGGGTAGGTGGCTCCTACGAGCAGTACTTC. The chain uses TRBV13 and TRBJ2-7; D uncertain. Per the germline V gene, CDR1 is PRHDT and CDR2 is FYEKMQ (reference sequence). The V end was cut by 5 bases, the J end by 0 bases, with 14 bases between. This CDR3 is 15 amino acids long.

The chain is built from TRBV7-3 and TRBJ2-2; no definite D call. The length of the CDR3 is 15 residues. The germline gives CDR1 SGHTA, CDR2 FQGTGA. V was pared by 5 bases and J by 5 bases, with 15 bases between. In nucleotides, the CDR3 is TGTGCCAGCAGCCAAAGCCCGTCGAGAACCGGGGAGCTGTTTTTT. Translation gives CASSQSPSRTGELFF.

The gene calls are TRBV6-5 and TRBJ2-3; 7 nucleotides line up with TRBD1. Trimming removed 6 bases from V and 2 bases from J; junction bases left unmatched: 8. Germline lookup yields CDR1 MNHEY and CDR2 SVGAGI. The CDR3 is made up of 15 amino acids. CDR3 DNA sequence: TGTGCCAGCAGCTCGGGACAGACCTACACAGATACGCAGTATTTT. Translation: CASSSGQTYTDTQYF.

Points on this clonotype: Being one base from a much bigger clone, this may be a read error. The chain employs TRBV20-1 and TRBJ2-7; tentative D call: TRBD1 (6 bases). Trimming took 4 bases from V and 7 from J, leaving 23 bases between them. The CDR3 extends over 15 amino acids. Germline values: CDR1 DFQATT, CDR2 SNEGSKA (reference sequence). The CDR3 reads CSATQLQGMDNEQYF. Here the CDR3 DNA reads TGCAGTGCTACCCAATTACAGGGAATGGACAATGAGCAGTACTTC.

The V and J genes are TRBV20-1 and TRBJ1-5; a weak D match, TRBD1 (5 bases). Between the trimmed V and J ends, which lost 1 base and 1 base, there was a span of 11 bases. Germline lookup yields CDR1 DFQATT and CDR2 SNEGSKA (reference sequence). There are 15 residues in the CDR3. The CDR3 here is CSARVQGVSNQPQHF. The CDR3 DNA follows: TGCAGTGCTAGAGTACAAGGGGTGAGCAATCAGCCCCAGCATTTT.

The rearrangement links TRBV6-5 to TRBJ1-2; D is perhaps TRBD1 (5 bases). Between the trimmed V and J ends, which lost 5 bases and 0 bases, there was a span of 13 bases. Germline CDR1 MNHEY, CDR2 SVGAGI. This CDR3 is built from 15 residues. As DNA, the CDR3 is TGTGCCAGCAGTAAACAGGCGAGATCTAACTATGGCTACACCTTC. Amino acid sequence: CASSKQARSNYGYTF.

The rearrangement links TRBV4-3 to TRBJ2-3; 9 bases are a match to TRBD2. V was pared by 3 bases and J by 3 bases, with 4 bases of the junction left unmatched. Germline V gives CDR1 LGHNA, CDR2 YSLEER. CDR3 length: 15 residues. The CDR3 DNA is TGCGCCAGCAGCCAGAGAGCGGGAGGAACAGATACGCAGTATTTT. Its protein product is CASSQRAGGTDTQYF.

This clonotype was seen a single time. Its ends do not fully match the called genes, so a read error is possible. V and J are TRBV28 and TRBJ1-4; tentatively, D is TRBD1 (6 bases). Germline V CDR1 and CDR2: MDHEN, SYDVKM. The CDR3 totals 16 residues. Written as DNA, the CDR3 is TGTGCCGGCAGTTCCCCGAGACAGGTCGGGAGAGAAAAACTGTTTTTT. Protein product: CAGSSPRQVGREKLFF.

This clonotype has a handful of counts. V is TRBV2 and J is TRBJ1-1, with 7 bases that match TRBD1. The CDR3 has 14 amino acids. The V and J ends lost 5 bases and 2 bases, in that order; junction bases with no gene match: 5. Germline CDR1 SNHLY, CDR2 FYNNEI. The CDR3 DNA follows: TGTGCCAGCAGTTCTACAGGGGTCAACACTGAAGCTTTCTTT. Translation: CASSSTGVNTEAFF. The entire variable domain, with the rest obtained from reference TRBV2 and TRBJ1-1, is as follows: EPEVTQTPSHQVTQMGQEVILRCVPISNHLYFYWYRQILGQKVEFLVSFYNNEISEKSEIFDDQFSVERPDGSNFTLKIRSTKLEDSAMYFCASSSTGVNTEAFFGQGTRLTVV.

J is TRBJ1-1 and V is TRBV7-3, with D unresolved. V dropped 6 bases and J dropped 4 bases, with 12 bases sitting between them. Germline values: CDR1 SGHTA, CDR2 FQGTGA. The CDR3 loop spans 13 amino acids. The CDR3 coding sequence is TGTGCCAGCAGACGAACCATGAGCACTGAAGCTTTCTTT. It translates to CASRRTMSTEAFF. Full variable domain (outside the CDR3, taken from reference TRBV7-3 and TRBJ1-1): GAGVSQTPSNKVTEKGKYVELRCDPISGHTALYWYRQSLGQGPEFLIYFQGTGAADDSGLPNDRFFAVRPEGSVSTLKIQRTERGDSAVYLCASRRTMSTEAFFGQGTRLTVV.

This clonotype was counted a single time. This chain uses TRBV12-3 or TRBV12-4 with TRBJ2-3; D gene ambiguous. Trimming took 7 bases from V and 6 from J, leaving 14 bases between them. This CDR3 is 13 amino acids long. The CDR3 nucleotides read TGTGCCAGCATTAGGACCGCCCGGGATACGCAGTATTTT. This encodes CASIRTARDTQYF.